These T cell receptor beta chains were read from a single sample in a study of neurological immune-mediated disorders. TCRdb re-called the 5' RACE reads through MiXCR, storing one row per CDR3 protein. The sample yields about 62,000 distinct CDR3 sequences, roughly 4.8% seen once. The sequencing sample was made of PBMCs. Receptors originate from a woman in her fifties or sixties with multiple sclerosis. The CDR3 runs from the conserved cysteine through the conserved F or W. Fields, in order: J gene, clone size, D gene, V gene, CDR3 DNA, CDR3 protein. A D gene is named only where the DNA matches it firmly. Clone size, where shown, is once, few, many, or a class for clones that have expanded.

TRBJ2-1	NA	NA	TRBV5-1	TGCGCCAGCAGCTCCACAGCCTACAGGGAGACCAATGAGCAGTTCTTC	CASSSTAYRETNEQFF
TRBJ2-5	many	TRBD1	TRBV20-1	TGCAGTGCTAGAATTTGGGACAGACAAGAGACCCAGTACTTC	CSARIWDRQETQYF
TRBJ2-1	medium-sized	TRBD1	TRBV20-1	TGCAGTGCTACTTGGACAGGGGACTACAATGAGCAGTTCTTC	CSATWTGDYNEQFF
TRBJ1-4	many	NA	TRBV7-9	TGTGCCAGCAGCAACCGGACTGGCCCAAAACTGTTTTTT	CASSNRTGPKLFF
TRBJ1-2	many	NA	TRBV12-3/TRBV12-4	TGTGCCAGCAGAATACAGGGAGCGTATGGCTACACCTTC	CASRIQGAYGYTF
TRBJ1-2	many	NA	TRBV5-1	TGCGCCAGCAGCTTGGCCCGGGACGGCTATGGCTACACCTTC	CASSLARDGYGYTF
TRBJ1-1	many	NA	TRBV7-7	TGTGCTAGCAGCTTAAGCGAGTACACTGAAGCTTTCTTT	CASSLSEYTEAFF
TRBJ1-4	many	NA	TRBV12-3/TRBV12-4	TGTGCCAGCAGCCGATCGGCGAATGAAAAACTGTTTTTT	CASSRSANEKLFF
TRBJ1-2	few	NA	TRBV16	TGTGCCAGCAGAACGAAGGATGGCTACACCTTC	CASRTKDGYTF
TRBJ2-5	many	TRBD2	TRBV5-1	TGCGCCAGCAGCTGGACTAGCGGGCCGCAAGAGACCCAGTACTTC	CASSWTSGPQETQYF
TRBJ2-7	many	TRBD1	TRBV7-8	TGTGCCAGCAGCTTACCCCGGACAGGGGTAGACGAGCAGTACTTC	CASSLPRTGVDEQYF
TRBJ1-4	many	NA	TRBV20-1	TGCAGTGCGAGAGGACGGGATCGAACAACTAATGAAAAACTGTTTTTT	CSARGRDRTTNEKLFF
TRBJ1-5	many	NA	TRBV6-2/TRBV6-3	TGTGCCAGCAGTTTCGTTGCGAGAAATCAGCCCCAGCATTTT	CASSFVARNQPQHF
TRBJ1-5	few	NA	TRBV3-1	TGTGCCAGCAGCCAAGATATGTCGGGGAAAAGGCCCCAGAATTTT	CASSQDMSGKRPQNF
TRBJ2-1	many	TRBD1	TRBV12-3/TRBV12-4	TGTGCCAGCAGTCCATGGGGACAGGGGGCTCATGAGCAGTTCTTC	CASSPWGQGAHEQFF
TRBJ2-1	many	NA	TRBV20-1	TGCAGTGCCCCATCGGACTGGTCTACCTACAATGAGCAGTTCTTC	CSAPSDWSTYNEQFF